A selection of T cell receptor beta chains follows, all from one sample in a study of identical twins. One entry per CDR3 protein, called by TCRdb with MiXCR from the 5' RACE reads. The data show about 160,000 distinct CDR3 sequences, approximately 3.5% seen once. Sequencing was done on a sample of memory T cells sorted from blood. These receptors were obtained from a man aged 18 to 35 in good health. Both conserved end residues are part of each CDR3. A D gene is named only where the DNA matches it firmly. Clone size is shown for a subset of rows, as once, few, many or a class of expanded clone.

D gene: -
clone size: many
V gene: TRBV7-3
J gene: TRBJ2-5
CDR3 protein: CASSESSGGPQYF
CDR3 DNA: TGTGCCAGCAGCGAAAGTTCAGGGGGGCCCCAGTACTTC

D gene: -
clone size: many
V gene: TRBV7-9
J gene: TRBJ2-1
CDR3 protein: CASGGRKDEQFF
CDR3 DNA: TGTGCCAGCGGAGGGAGGAAGGATGAGCAGTTCTTC

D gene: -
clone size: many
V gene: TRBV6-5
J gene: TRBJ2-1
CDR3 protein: CASSYPGTPNSNEQFF
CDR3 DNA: TGTGCCAGCAGTTACCCAGGGACACCCAACTCCAATGAGCAGTTCTTC

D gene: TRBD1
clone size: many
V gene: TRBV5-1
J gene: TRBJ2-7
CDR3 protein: CASSPTGTETYEQYF
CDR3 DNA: TGCGCCAGCAGCCCGACCGGGACAGAAACCTACGAGCAGTACTTC

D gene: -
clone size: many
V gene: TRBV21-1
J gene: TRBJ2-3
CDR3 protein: CASSKGGGEGDTQYF
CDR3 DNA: TGTGCCAGCAGCAAAGGTGGAGGAGAGGGAGATACGCAGTATTTT

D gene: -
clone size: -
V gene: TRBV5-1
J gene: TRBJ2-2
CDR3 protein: CASSRWAGLSDTGELFF
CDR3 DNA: TGCGCCAGCAGCCGTTGGGCGGGGCTCTCTGACACCGGGGAGCTGTTTTTT

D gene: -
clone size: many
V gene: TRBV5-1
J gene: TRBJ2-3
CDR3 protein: CASSLGDRGLASTDTQYF
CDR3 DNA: TGCGCCAGCAGCTTGGGGGACAGGGGACTAGCTAGCACAGATACGCAGTATTTT

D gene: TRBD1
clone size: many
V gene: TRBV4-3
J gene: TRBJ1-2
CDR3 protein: CASSQDSDRGFGYTF
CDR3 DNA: TGCGCCAGCAGCCAAGATTCGGACAGGGGGTTTGGCTACACCTTC

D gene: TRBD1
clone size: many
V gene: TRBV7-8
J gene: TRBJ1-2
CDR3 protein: CASSLRGRGGYGYTF
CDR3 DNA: TGTGCCAGCAGCTTAAGGGGCAGGGGGGGATATGGCTACACCTTC

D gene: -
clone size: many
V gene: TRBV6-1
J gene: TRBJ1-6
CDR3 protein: CASSLGIQGNSPLHF
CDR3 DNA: TGTGCCAGCAGTCTTGGAATACAGGGTAATTCACCCCTCCACTTT

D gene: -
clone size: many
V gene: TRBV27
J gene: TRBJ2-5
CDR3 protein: CASRSNRETQYF
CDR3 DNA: TGTGCCAGCAGATCCAATAGAGAGACCCAGTACTTC

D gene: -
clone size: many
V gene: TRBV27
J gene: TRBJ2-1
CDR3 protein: CASRKSGTYNEQFF
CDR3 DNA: TGTGCCAGCAGAAAATCCGGGACCTACAATGAGCAGTTCTTC

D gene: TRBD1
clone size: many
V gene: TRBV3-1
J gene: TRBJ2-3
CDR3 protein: CASSQYRGDTQYF
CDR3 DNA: TGTGCCAGCAGCCAGTACAGGGGAGATACGCAGTATTTT

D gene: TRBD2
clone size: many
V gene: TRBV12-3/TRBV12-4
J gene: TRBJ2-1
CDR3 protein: CASSPPGTTNEQFF
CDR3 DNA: TGTGCCAGCAGTCCCCCAGGGACTACCAATGAGCAGTTCTTC

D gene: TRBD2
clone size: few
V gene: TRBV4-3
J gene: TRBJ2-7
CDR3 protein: CASSQEGRESSYEQYF
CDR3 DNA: TGCGCCAGCAGCCAAGAAGGGCGGGAGAGCTCCTACGAGCAGTACTTC

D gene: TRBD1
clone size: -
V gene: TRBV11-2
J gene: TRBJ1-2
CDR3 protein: CASSPGTGNIYGYTF
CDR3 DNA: TGTGCCAGCAGCCCCGGGACAGGGAATATATATGGCTACACCTTC

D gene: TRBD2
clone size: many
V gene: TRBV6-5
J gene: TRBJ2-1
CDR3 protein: CASSYSLAGEQFF
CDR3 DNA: TGTGCCAGCAGTTACTCGCTAGCGGGAGAGCAGTTCTTC

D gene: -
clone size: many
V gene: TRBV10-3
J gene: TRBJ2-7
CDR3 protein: CAIRGDGTYSYEQYF
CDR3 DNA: TGTGCCATCAGGGGGGACGGGACTTACTCCTACGAGCAGTACTTC

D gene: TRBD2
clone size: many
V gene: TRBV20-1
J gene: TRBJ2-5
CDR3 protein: CSASAITSGGRETQYF
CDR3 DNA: TGCAGTGCTAGCGCGATAACATCGGGGGGGAGAGAGACCCAGTACTTC

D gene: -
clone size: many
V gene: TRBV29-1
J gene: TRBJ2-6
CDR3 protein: CSVEVDTRSGANVLTF
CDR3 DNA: TGCAGCGTTGAAGTGGACACCAGATCTGGGGCCAACGTCCTGACTTTC

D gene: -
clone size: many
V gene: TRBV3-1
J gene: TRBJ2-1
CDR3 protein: CASSQVLKNEQFF
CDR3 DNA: TGTGCCAGCAGCCAAGTCCTGAAGAATGAGCAGTTCTTC

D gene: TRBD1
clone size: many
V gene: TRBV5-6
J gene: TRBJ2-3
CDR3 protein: CASSLGDRPSTDTQYF
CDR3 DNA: TGTGCCAGCAGCTTGGGGGACAGACCTAGCACAGATACGCAGTATTTT

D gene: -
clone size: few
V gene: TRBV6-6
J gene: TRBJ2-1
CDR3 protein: CASTLRGEQFF
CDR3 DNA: TGTGCCAGCACCCTACGCGGTGAGCAGTTCTTC

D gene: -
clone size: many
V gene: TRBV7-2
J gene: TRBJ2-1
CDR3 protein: CASSFEATYNEQFF
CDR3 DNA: TGTGCCAGCAGCTTTGAGGCCACCTACAATGAGCAGTTCTTC

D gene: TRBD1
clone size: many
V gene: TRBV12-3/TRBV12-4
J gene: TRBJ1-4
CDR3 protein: CASGTGFNEKLFF
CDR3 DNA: TGTGCCAGCGGGACAGGGTTTAATGAAAAACTGTTTTTT

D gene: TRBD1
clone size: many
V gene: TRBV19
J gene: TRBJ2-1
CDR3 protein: CASSRRDRMDNEQFF
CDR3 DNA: TGTGCCAGTAGTAGACGGGACAGGATGGACAATGAGCAGTTCTTC

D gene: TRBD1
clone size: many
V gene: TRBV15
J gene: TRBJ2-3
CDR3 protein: CATSRPTGQGRNTQYF
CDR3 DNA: TGTGCCACCAGCAGACCTACGGGACAGGGACGAAATACGCAGTATTTT

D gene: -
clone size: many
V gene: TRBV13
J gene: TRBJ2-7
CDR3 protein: CASSLVHEQYF
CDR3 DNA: TGTGCCAGCAGCTTAGTCCACGAGCAGTACTTC

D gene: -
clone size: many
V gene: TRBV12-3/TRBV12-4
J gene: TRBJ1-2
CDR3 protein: CASSRGTYGYTF
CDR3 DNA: TGTGCCAGCAGTCGGGGTACCTATGGCTACACCTTC

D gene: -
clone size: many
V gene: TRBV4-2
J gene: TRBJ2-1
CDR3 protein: CASSPLISDNNEQFF
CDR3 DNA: TGTGCCAGCAGCCCCCTTATCAGCGATAACAATGAGCAGTTCTTC

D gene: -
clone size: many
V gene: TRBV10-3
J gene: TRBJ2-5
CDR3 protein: CAISESMETQYF
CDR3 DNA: TGTGCCATCAGTGAGTCGATGGAGACCCAGTACTTC

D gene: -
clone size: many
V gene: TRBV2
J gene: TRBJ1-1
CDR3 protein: CASKQVVMNTEAFF
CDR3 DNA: TGTGCCAGCAAACAGGTCGTCATGAACACTGAAGCTTTCTTT

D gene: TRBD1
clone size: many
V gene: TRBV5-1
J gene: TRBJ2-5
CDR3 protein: CASSSGQQRETQYF
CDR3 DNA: TGCGCCAGCAGCTCGGGACAGCAAAGGGAGACCCAGTACTTC

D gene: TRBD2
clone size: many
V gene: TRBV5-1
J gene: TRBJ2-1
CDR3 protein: CASSLGASGLYNEQFF
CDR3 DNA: TGCGCCAGCAGCTTGGGTGCTAGCGGGCTCTACAATGAGCAGTTCTTC

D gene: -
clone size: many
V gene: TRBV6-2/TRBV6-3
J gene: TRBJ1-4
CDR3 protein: CASSSGRVTNEKLFF
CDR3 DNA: TGTGCCAGCAGTTCGGGCCGGGTAACTAATGAAAAACTGTTTTTT

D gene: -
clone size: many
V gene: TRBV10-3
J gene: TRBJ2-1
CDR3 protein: CASRDLGNEQFF
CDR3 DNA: TGTGCCTCCCGGGACCTCGGCAATGAGCAGTTCTTC

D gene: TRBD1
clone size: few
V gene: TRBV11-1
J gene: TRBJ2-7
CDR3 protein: CASSLRDSGDEQYF
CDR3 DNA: TGTGCCAGCAGCCTGAGGGACAGTGGGGACGAGCAGTACTTC

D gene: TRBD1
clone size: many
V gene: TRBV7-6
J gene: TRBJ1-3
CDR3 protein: CASSPTGAGNTIYF
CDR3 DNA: TGTGCCAGCAGCCCAACAGGGGCTGGAAACACCATATATTTT

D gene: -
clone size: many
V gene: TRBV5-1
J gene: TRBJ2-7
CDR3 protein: CASSYGDGTYEQYF
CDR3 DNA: TGCGCCAGCAGCTACGGGGACGGTACCTACGAGCAGTACTTC

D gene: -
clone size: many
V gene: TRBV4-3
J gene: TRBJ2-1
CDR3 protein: CASSQEIYNEQFF
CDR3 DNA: TGCGCCAGCAGCCAAGAGATCTACAATGAGCAGTTCTTC

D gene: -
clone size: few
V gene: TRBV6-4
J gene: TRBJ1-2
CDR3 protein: CASRTGNLYGYTF
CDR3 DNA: TGTGCCAGCAGGACCGGGAACCTCTATGGCTACACCTTC

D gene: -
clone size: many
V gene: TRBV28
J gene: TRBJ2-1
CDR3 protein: CASGGSPPYNEQFF
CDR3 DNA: TGTGCCAGTGGGGGATCACCCCCCTACAATGAGCAGTTCTTC

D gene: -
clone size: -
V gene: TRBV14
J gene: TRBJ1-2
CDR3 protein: CASSQERGGYTF
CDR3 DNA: TGTGCCAGCAGCCAAGAAAGGGGAGGCTACACCTTC

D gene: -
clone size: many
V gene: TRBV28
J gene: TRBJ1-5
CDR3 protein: CASSTPSQTQHF
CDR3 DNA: TGTGCCAGCAGTACCCCCTCCCAAACCCAGCATTTT

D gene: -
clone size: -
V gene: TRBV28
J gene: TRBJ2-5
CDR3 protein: CAQIIQETQYF
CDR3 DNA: TGTGCCCAAATAATACAAGAGACCCAGTACTTC

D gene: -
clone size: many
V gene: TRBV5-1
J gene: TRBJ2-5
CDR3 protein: CASSLMASVEETQYF
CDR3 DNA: TGCGCCAGCAGCTTGATGGCCAGTGTGGAGGAGACCCAGTACTTC

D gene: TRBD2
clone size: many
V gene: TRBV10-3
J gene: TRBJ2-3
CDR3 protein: CAIGYGTSGGDTQYF
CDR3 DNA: TGTGCCATCGGGTATGGAACTAGCGGGGGGGATACGCAGTATTTT

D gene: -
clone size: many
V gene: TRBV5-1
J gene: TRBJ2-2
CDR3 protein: CASSFQNTGELFF
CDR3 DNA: TGCGCCAGCAGCTTCCAGAACACCGGGGAGCTGTTTTTT

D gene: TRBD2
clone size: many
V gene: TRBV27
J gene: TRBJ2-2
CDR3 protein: CASSHLGAGGITGELFF
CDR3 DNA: TGTGCCAGCAGTCACCTTGGAGCGGGAGGGATTACCGGGGAGCTGTTTTTT

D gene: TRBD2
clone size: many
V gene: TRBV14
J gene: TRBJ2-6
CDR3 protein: CASSDSWTSSGANVLTF
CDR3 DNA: TGTGCCAGCAGCGACAGCTGGACTAGCTCTGGGGCCAACGTCCTGACTTTC

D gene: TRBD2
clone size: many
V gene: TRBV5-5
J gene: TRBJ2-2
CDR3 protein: CASSSGLALDTGELFF
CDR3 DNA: TGTGCCAGCAGCTCGGGACTAGCGTTGGACACCGGGGAGCTGTTTTTT

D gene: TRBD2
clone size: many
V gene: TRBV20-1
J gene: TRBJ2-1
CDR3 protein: CSATGSSGRFGFF
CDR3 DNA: TGCAGTGCTACGGGGTCTAGCGGGAGGTTTGGGTTCTTC

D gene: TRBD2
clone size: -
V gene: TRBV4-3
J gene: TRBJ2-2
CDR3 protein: CASSQASGNGELFF
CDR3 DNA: TGCGCCAGCAGCCAAGCCAGCGGGAACGGGGAGCTGTTTTTT

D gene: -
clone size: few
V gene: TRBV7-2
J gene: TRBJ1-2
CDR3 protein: CASSLLQGGSDGYTF
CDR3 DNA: TGTGCCAGCAGCTTACTCCAGGGCGGATCGGATGGCTACACCTTC